Sequencing of this T cell receptor (beta chain) was carried out in a study of technical replicates of blood from four donors. Assay: immunoSEQ multiplex PCR; the TCRdb copy retains only in-frame clones and omits some. The table has some 56,000 clones, roughly 96% seen once. Germline assignment: CDR1 SGHNT and CDR2 YENEEA. The CDR3 has 15 residues. Trimming left V 5 bases short and J 5 bases short, with 16 bases between. The receptor was isolated from a human donor in good health. Some clones in this sample may be carry-over from other donors' samples. The chain carries TRBV11-3 and TRBJ2-1, with a weak D call TRBD2 (5 bases). The sequencing input was PBMCs. The CDR3 DNA is TGTGCCAGCAGCCCCCGGGGAATCTCGAACAATGAGCAGTTCTTC. This gives the protein CASSPRGISNNEQFF.